A single sample is the source of the 29 T cell receptor beta chains below, sequenced in a study of blood T cells in healthy people across ages. With a J-beta primer mix and a sample-barcoded 5' primer, a second PCR ran about 7 to 12 cycles. MiXCR, applied by TCRdb to the 5' RACE reads, yields one record per CDR3 protein. Of under 2 million distinct CDR3 sequences listed, 30% to 40% are singletons. Sample: blood. All receptors come from a woman in her twenties or thirties in good health.

This clonotype has more than one count but fewer than ten. The V and J genes are TRBV20-1 and TRBJ2-1; possibly TRBD1 for D (7 bases). This CDR3 has 13 amino acids. Trimming cost V 3 bases and J 6 bases, with 12 bases left between them. CDR1 and CDR2 from the germline V gene are DFQATT and SNEGSKA (reference sequence). The CDR3 bases are TGCAGTGCTAGTTCAGGGGGGAGCAATGAGCAGTTCTTC. This encodes CSASSGGSNEQFF.

The gene calls are TRBV4-2 and TRBJ2-7, with 14 bases identical to TRBD2. Germline V gene lookup returns CDR1 LGHNA and CDR2 YNFKEQ. This CDR3 comprises 17 residues. J lost 2 bases, V lost 4 bases, and 7 bases had no gene match. This chain's CDR3 is CASSLGVGLAGAYEQYF. CDR3 in DNA: TGTGCCAGCAGCCTAGGAGTGGGACTAGCGGGAGCCTACGAGCAGTACTTC.

This chain uses TRBV9 with TRBJ2-1; TRBD2 matches at 15 bases. The CDR3 is made up of 18 amino acids. V lost 0 bases to trimming and J lost 7 bases; unmatched junction nucleotides: 8. CDR1 and CDR2 (germline): SGDLS, YYNGEE. CDR3: CASSVGTSGRAGLNEQFF. CDR3 nucleotides: TGTGCCAGCAGCGTAGGGACTAGCGGGAGGGCTGGGTTAAATGAGCAGTTCTTC.

Of note for this clonotype: Given a much more abundant clone one base away, this may be a read error. The chain recombines TRBV7-2 with TRBJ2-3; D possibly corresponds to TRBD2 (7 bases). This CDR3 comprises 15 residues. Germline V gene lookup returns CDR1 SGHTA and CDR2 FQGNSA. The CDR3 DNA is TGTGCCGGCAGCTTATTGGGGGGGCCATTGGATACGCAGTATTTT. This translates into CAGSLLGGPLDTQYF.

As concerns this clonotype: Just one base apart from a much larger clone, this may be a read error. The chain carries TRBV6-2 or TRBV6-3 and TRBJ2-1; D uncertain. V gave up 0 bases and J gave up 7 bases, with 10 bases separating them. This CDR3 contains 14 residues. The germline V gene encodes CDR1 MNHEY and CDR2 SVGEGT. Written as DNA, the CDR3 is TGTGCCAGCAGTTACTCCTCCCACGGGAATGAGCAGTTCTTC. Encoded protein: CASSYSSHGNEQFF.

The CDR3 loop is CAISEGRSDTELFF. The CDR3 nucleotides read TGTGCCATCAGTGAAGGAAGATCAGATACCGAACTGTTTTTT. V and J are TRBV10-3 and TRBJ1-4; D gene uncertain. The V end lost 3 bases, the J end lost 12 bases, and 17 bases lay between the germline ends. The germline CDR1 and CDR2 sequences are ENHRY and SYGVKD. The CDR3 has 14 residues.

In this sample, this clonotype turned up a few times. The rearrangement uses TRBV20-1 and TRBJ2-1, with a possible D match to TRBD2 (6 bases). Germline CDR1 and CDR2: DFQATT and SNEGSKA (reference sequence). V dropped 7 bases and J dropped 6 bases, with 7 bases sitting between them. The CDR3 is made up of 10 amino acids. The CDR3 DNA is TGCAGTGGAGCGGGCAATGAGCAGTTCTTC. This codes for CSGAGNEQFF.

In this sample, this clonotype turned up a few times. The chain links TRBV10-3 to TRBJ1-5; TRBD1 aligns across 9 bases. This CDR3 spans 15 amino acids. CDR1 is ENHRY and CDR2 is SYGVKD in the germline V gene. The V gene end was trimmed by 7 bases and the J gene end by 2 bases; junction bases not matched to a gene: 6. The CDR3 loop reads CAIKQGASGNQPQHF. The CDR3 bases are TGTGCCATCAAACAGGGGGCATCGGGCAATCAGCCCCAGCATTTT.

The rearrangement joins TRBV2 to TRBJ2-7; D call uncertain. V lost 8 bases and J lost 1, with 9 bases in between. Germline-derived CDR1 and CDR2 are SNHLY and FYNNEI. The CDR3 covers 12 residues. The CDR3 loop is CASGATSYEQYF. The CDR3 nucleotides are TGTGCCAGCGGTGCCACGTCCTACGAGCAGTACTTC. Filled out from reference TRBV2 and TRBJ2-7, the complete variable domain reads EPEVTQTPSHQVTQMGQEVILRCVPISNHLYFYWYRQILGQKVEFLVSFYNNEISEKSEIFDDQFSVERPDGSNFTLKIRSTKLEDSAMYFCASGATSYEQYFGPGTRLTVT.

This chain connects TRBV27 to TRBJ1-2; maybe TRBD1 (5 bases). The CDR3 consists of 15 residues. Trimming cost V 3 bases and J 4 bases, with 15 bases left between them. Germline CDR1 reads MNHEY; CDR2 reads SMNVEV (reference sequence). The CDR3 DNA sequence: TGTGCCAGCAGTTTTTCCGCAGGGAAGTTCTATGGCTACACCTTC. It codes for CASSFSAGKFYGYTF.

The chain links TRBV29-1 to TRBJ1-4, with a possible D match to TRBD1 (5 bases). CDR1 and CDR2 (germline): SQVTM, ANQGSEA. The CDR3 runs 11 residues. Trimming took 4 bases from V and 8 from J, leaving 8 bases between them. The CDR3 DNA sequence: TGCAGCGTTGCTCGGGGGGAAAAACTGTTTTTT. Translating gives CSVARGEKLFF.

The chain has TRBV29-1 and TRBJ2-5; 9 nucleotides agree with TRBD2. Germline V CDR1 and CDR2: SQVTM, ANQGSEA. The CDR3 is 16 residues long. The CDR3 loop is CSGRIASGIPVETQYF. In nucleotides, the CDR3 is TGCAGTGGCAGGATAGCTAGCGGGATACCGGTCGAGACCCAGTACTTC.

This clonotype has only a few counts. V usage is TRBV5-1 and J usage is TRBJ1-2; D not certain. Trimming removed 0 bases from V and 8 bases from J, with 14 bases in between. This CDR3 is 14 amino acids long. Per germline, CDR1 SGHRS and CDR2 YFSETQ. CDR3 sequence: CASSLVGDFEGYTF. CDR3 DNA sequence: TGCGCCAGCAGCTTGGTGGGCGACTTTGAGGGCTACACCTTC.

Written as DNA, the CDR3 is TGTGCCACCAGTGATTTACGTGGGACTAGCAGAATCAATGAGCAGTTCTTC. This codes for CATSDLRGTSRINEQFF. The chain recombines TRBV24-1 with TRBJ2-1, with 9 nucleotides matching TRBD2. V gave up 1 base and J gave up 6 bases; unmatched junction bases: 9. There are 17 residues in the CDR3. Germline loops: CDR1 KGHDR, CDR2 SFDVKD.

The gene calls are TRBV27 and TRBJ1-6; no definite D call. Trimming cost V 6 bases and J 6 bases, with 12 bases left between them. Germline CDR1 is MNHEY and CDR2 is SMNVEV (reference sequence). CDR3 length: 14 amino acids. As DNA, the CDR3 is TGTGCCAGCAGCTCAGCCGGGTCTAATTCACCCCTCCACTTT. Translating it yields CASSSAGSNSPLHF.

V is TRBV6-1 and J is TRBJ2-1; D uncertain. CDR1 and CDR2 from the germline V gene are MNHNS and SASEGT. The V end lost 7 bases, the J end lost 0 bases, and 19 bases lay between the germline ends. The CDR3 covers 17 residues. The CDR3: CASNRPSQGGSYNEQFF. CDR3 nucleotide sequence: TGTGCCAGCAATAGGCCAAGCCAAGGTGGCTCCTACAATGAGCAGTTCTTC.

The chain employs TRBV20-1 and TRBJ2-7; tentatively, D is TRBD1 (6 bases). Trimming removed 4 bases at V and 3 bases at J, with 13 bases between. This CDR3 contains 13 residues. The germline CDR1 and CDR2 sequences are DFQATT and SNEGSKA (reference sequence). DNA of the CDR3: TGCAGTGCTAAGGCCGGGACAAGCTACGAGCAGTACTTC. Translating it yields CSAKAGTSYEQYF.

This clonotype was seen only a few times. The chain couples TRBV9 to TRBJ2-1; maybe TRBD1 (5 bases). The CDR3 consists of 14 residues. Trimming took off 3 bases at V and 5 bases at J, with 12 bases between the two ends. The germline CDR1 and CDR2 sequences are SGDLS and YYNGEE. The DNA of the CDR3 is TGTGCCAGCAGCGACCAGGGTGGCGACAATGAGCAGTTCTTC. Amino acid sequence: CASSDQGGDNEQFF.

The chain combines TRBV20-1 with TRBJ1-4; the D gene is possibly TRBD1 (5 bases). V dropped 6 bases and J dropped 8 bases, with 16 bases sitting between them. The CDR3 spans 13 residues. Germline CDR1 and CDR2: DFQATT and SNEGSKA (reference sequence). CDR3 nucleotide sequence: TGCAGTGCGTACCTTGGGGGGAACGAAAAACTGTTTTTT. Encoded protein: CSAYLGGNEKLFF.

The CDR3 loop is CSAVSLAGGERSYNEQFF. CDR3 DNA: TGCAGTGCTGTGAGTCTAGCGGGAGGAGAACGCTCCTACAATGAGCAGTTCTTC. This chain links TRBV20-1 with TRBJ2-1, with 11 bases lining up with TRBD2. The length of the CDR3 is 18 residues. With 5 bases clipped from V and 0 bases from J, the junction kept 12 bases outside the gene matches. Per the germline V gene, CDR1 is DFQATT and CDR2 is SNEGSKA (reference sequence).

Many counts were recorded for this clonotype. The V and J genes are TRBV12-3 or TRBV12-4 and TRBJ2-3, with 8 bases aligning to TRBD2. This CDR3 has 14 residues. With 6 bases clipped from V and 4 bases from J, the junction kept 6 bases outside the gene matches. CDR3 DNA: TGTGCCAGCAGCCTAACTAGCGGCCCAGATACGCAGTATTTT. Translation gives CASSLTSGPDTQYF.

The rearrangement joins TRBV20-1 to TRBJ2-7; 8 nucleotides agree with TRBD2. The V gene end was trimmed by 4 bases and the J gene end by 5 bases; junction bases not matched to a gene: 7. Germline V lookup: CDR1 DFQATT, CDR2 SNEGSKA (reference sequence). The CDR3 loop spans 13 amino acids. The CDR3 reads CSATPGRVHEQYF. The CDR3 nucleotides read TGCAGTGCTACCCCCGGGAGGGTCCACGAGCAGTACTTC.

The chain recombines TRBV20-1 with TRBJ2-7, with unresolved D. Looked up from germline, CDR1 is DFQATT and CDR2 is SNEGSKA (reference sequence). The V gene lost 0 bases and the J gene lost 0 bases, with 9 bases spanning the gap. CDR3 length: 14 residues. The CDR3 spells CSARDQRSSYEQYF. The CDR3 DNA sequence: TGCAGTGCTAGAGACCAGCGATCCTCCTACGAGCAGTACTTC.

This clonotype was detected only a few times. The junction and the germline gene differ at one end; a read error may be behind it. J is TRBJ1-1 and V is TRBV12-3 or TRBV12-4; a weak D match, TRBD1 (5 bases). The CDR3 runs to 13 residues. CDR3 DNA: TGCGCCAGCAGTTTAGGAGGGGTCGGTGAAGCTTTCTTT. Residues: CASSLGGVGEAFF.

This clonotype was observed many times. The chain carries TRBV20-1 and TRBJ2-3; 9 nucleotides line up with TRBD2. V lost 6 bases and J lost 3; bases outside the gene matches: 10. This CDR3 has 15 amino acids. The germline V gene encodes CDR1 DFQATT and CDR2 SNEGSKA (reference sequence). The CDR3 DNA reads as TGCAGTGCGCCCAGGGGCGGGGGGGGGACAGATACGCAGTATTTT. Translating gives CSAPRGGGGTDTQYF.

A remark on this clonotype: A much larger clone sits a single nucleotide away, making a read error possible. The rearrangement uses TRBV7-2 and TRBJ2-5; weak D call: TRBD2 (6 bases). Per the germline V gene, CDR1 is SGHTA and CDR2 is FQGNSA. This CDR3 contains 15 residues. CDR3 DNA sequence: TGTGCCGGCAGCTTAGTGGGGGGAGCACAAGAGACCCAGTACTTC. This sequence encodes CAGSLVGGAQETQYF.

Concerning this clonotype: The missing conserved phenylalanine or tryptophan at the end of this CDR3 makes a read error likely. The V call is TRBV5-1, the J call TRBJ2-1; 8 bases align to TRBD2. Per germline, CDR1 SGHRS and CDR2 YFSETQ. The CDR3 totals 15 residues. The junction had 3 bases not matched to a gene; V was cut back by 0 bases and J by 4 bases. The CDR3 sequence: CASSLGGGQYNEQFV. The CDR3 bases are TGCGCCAGCAGCTTGGGCGGGGGGCAATACAATGAGCAGTTCGTC.

V gene TRBV7-9 combines with J gene TRBJ2-5; D unclear. TRBJ2-1 explains the end of the DNA better; the J call may be wrong. The CDR3 is 13 amino acids. Per the germline V gene, CDR1 is SEHNR and CDR2 is FQNEAQ (reference sequence). CDR3 in amino acids: CASSLDLEETQFF. The DNA of the CDR3 is TGTGCCAGCAGCTTAGACCTGGAAGAGACCCAGTTCTTC.

This clonotype was counted only a few times. The chain is built from TRBV7-8 and TRBJ2-3, with D possibly matching TRBD2 (6 bases). The ends were cut back, 5 bases at V and 0 bases at J, with 15 bases in the middle. The germline CDR1 and CDR2 sequences are SGHVS and FQNEAQ. The length of the CDR3 is 16 residues. This CDR3 reads CASSQSGLKSTDTQYF. The CDR3 DNA reads as TGTGCCAGCAGCCAATCGGGACTGAAAAGCACAGATACGCAGTATTTT.